This T cell receptor beta chain was retrieved from a study of T cells in localized non-small cell lung cancer. Study results and caveats: Uninvolved adjacent lung showed higher T cell clonality than tumor. The tumor had only one region sequenced, so heterogeneity remains possible. Longer overall survival accompanied higher blood T cell density. Of the top 100 tumor clones, median about 53 were in adjacent lung, 25 to 35 among its top 100.

Using immunoSEQ multiplex PCR, the repertoire was profiled, and TCRdb retains in-frame clones only, with some absent. The data contain roughly 70,000 clones, 85% to 90% of them singletons. About this clone itself: The antigen is not known.

The CDR3 loop spans 13 amino acids. CDR1 and CDR2 (germline): ENHRY, SYGVKD. V dropped 11 bases and J dropped 2 bases, with 14 bases sitting between them. This receptor was taken from a male donor at least 60 years old with stage III squamous cell lung carcinoma. The genes are TRBV10-3 and TRBJ2-3, with D hard to call. This specimen consisted of peripheral blood, obtained before any cancer treatment. The CDR3 loop is CACQGQNTDTQYF. The CDR3, as DNA: TGTGCCTGTCAAGGGCAGAACACAGATACGCAGTATTTT.